Each of the 2 T cell receptor beta chains below was sequenced from the same sample in a study of beta chain features in type 1 diabetes. cDNA synthesis used the whole RNA isolate, giving expressed TCRB sequences. Sequencing was performed with immunoSEQ multiplex PCR; in TCRdb, only in-frame clones are kept and a portion is missing. The data hold about half a million clones, with about 29% observed a single time. Sample: naive CD4+ T cells from blood. The receptors originated from a man aged 18 to 35 in good health.

As DNA, the CDR3 is TGTGCCAGCTCACCGAGCGGTGTCTCCTACAATGAGCAGTTCTTC. It translates to CASSPSGVSYNEQFF. The chain carries TRBV18 and TRBJ2-1; possibly TRBD2 for D (5 bases). V gave up 3 bases and J gave up 0 bases, with 9 bases separating them. The CDR3 extends over 15 amino acids. Per germline, CDR1 KGHSH and CDR2 LQKENI.

This clone appeared a few times. This rearrangement joins TRBV10-3 to TRBJ2-5; 14 bases agree with TRBD2. J lost 4 bases, V lost 2 bases, and 0 bases had no gene match. This CDR3 comprises 15 residues. Per the germline V gene, CDR1 is ENHRY and CDR2 is SYGVKD. The CDR3 DNA follows: TGTGCCATCAGTGAGGGACTAGCGGGAGGAGAGACCCAGTACTTC. This sequence encodes CAISEGLAGGETQYF.